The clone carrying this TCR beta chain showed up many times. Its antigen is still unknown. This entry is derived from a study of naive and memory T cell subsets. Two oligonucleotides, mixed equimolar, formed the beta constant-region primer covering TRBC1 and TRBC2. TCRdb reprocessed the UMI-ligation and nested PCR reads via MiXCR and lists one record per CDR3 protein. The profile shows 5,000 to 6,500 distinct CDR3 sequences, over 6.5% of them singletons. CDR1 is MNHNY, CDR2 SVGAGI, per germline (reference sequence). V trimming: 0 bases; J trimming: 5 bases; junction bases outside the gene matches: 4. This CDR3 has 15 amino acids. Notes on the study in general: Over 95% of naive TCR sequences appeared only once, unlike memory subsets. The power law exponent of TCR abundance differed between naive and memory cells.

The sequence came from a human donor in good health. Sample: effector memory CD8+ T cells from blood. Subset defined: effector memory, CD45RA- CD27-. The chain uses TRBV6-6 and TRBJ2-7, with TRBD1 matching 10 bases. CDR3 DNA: TGTGCCAGCAGTTACTCCGAGACAGGGGGCAACGAGCAGTACTTC. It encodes CASSYSETGGNEQYF.